The clone carrying this TCR beta chain was recorded a few times. These data are taken from a study of OX40 agonist ivuxolimab in advanced cancers. Study-wide background: Patients were approximately 80% male with ages roughly 20 to 90, mean approximately 58. It was permissible to have had prior anti-PD-1, anti-PD-L1 or anti-CTLA-4 therapy, and more than 30% had some.

The CDR3 is made up of 13 amino acids. Germline V gene sequence: CDR1 MDHEN, CDR2 SYDVKM. V was trimmed by 6 bases and J by 4 bases, leaving 12 bases between them. Clones were read by immunoSEQ multiplex PCR, and TCRdb kept only the in-frame ones, dropping some. In the table there are around 80,000 clones, around 80% of which are singletons. Systemic immunosuppression or autoimmune disease history was grounds to exclude patients. Blood samples were obtained at baseline, cycle 4 day 1, and cycle 7 day 1. The V call is TRBV28, the J call TRBJ1-1; D remains unclear. This material consisted of CD4+ or CD8+ T cells sorted from blood, taken in a trial of the OX40 agonist ivuxolimab. This TCR was sampled from an adult with an advanced solid tumor such as melanoma, head and neck, liver or kidney cancer. The chain's CDR3 is CASRGSYTTEAFF. The CDR3 DNA reads TGTGCCAGCAGGGGATCTTATACCACTGAAGCTTTCTTT.